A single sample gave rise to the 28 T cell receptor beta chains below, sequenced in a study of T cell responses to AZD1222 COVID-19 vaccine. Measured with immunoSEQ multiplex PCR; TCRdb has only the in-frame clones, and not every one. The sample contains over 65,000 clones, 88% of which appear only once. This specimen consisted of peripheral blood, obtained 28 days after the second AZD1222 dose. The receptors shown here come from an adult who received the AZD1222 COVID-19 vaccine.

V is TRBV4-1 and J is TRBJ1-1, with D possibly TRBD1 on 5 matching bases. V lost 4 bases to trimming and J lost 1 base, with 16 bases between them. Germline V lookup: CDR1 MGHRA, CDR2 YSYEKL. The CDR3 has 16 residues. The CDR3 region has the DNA TGCGCCAGCAGCCCCGAACGGGGGGGATGGAACACTGAAGCTTTCTTT. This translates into CASSPERGGWNTEAFF.

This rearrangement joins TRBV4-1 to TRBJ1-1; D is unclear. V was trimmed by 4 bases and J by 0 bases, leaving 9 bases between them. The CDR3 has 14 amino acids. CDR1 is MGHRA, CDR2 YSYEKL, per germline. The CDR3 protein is CASSLTLLNTEAFF. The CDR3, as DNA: TGCGCCAGCAGCCTGACTCTTTTGAACACTGAAGCTTTCTTT.

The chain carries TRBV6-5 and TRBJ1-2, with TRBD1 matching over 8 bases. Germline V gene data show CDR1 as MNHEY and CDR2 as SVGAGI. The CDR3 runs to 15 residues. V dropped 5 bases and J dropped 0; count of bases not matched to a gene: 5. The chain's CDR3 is CASSKSGGSNYGYTF. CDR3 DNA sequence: TGTGCCAGCAGTAAATCAGGGGGCTCTAACTATGGCTACACCTTC.

The CDR3 bases are TGTGCCAGCAGCTGGGGGGGGAACCAAGAGACCCAGTACTTC. Encoded protein: CASSWGGNQETQYF. The chain is built from TRBV7-9 and TRBJ2-5; 7 bases fit TRBD2. CDR1 is SEHNR, CDR2 FQNEAQ, per germline (reference sequence). Trimming removed 4 bases from V and 0 bases from J; junction bases left unmatched: 2. The length of the CDR3 is 14 residues.

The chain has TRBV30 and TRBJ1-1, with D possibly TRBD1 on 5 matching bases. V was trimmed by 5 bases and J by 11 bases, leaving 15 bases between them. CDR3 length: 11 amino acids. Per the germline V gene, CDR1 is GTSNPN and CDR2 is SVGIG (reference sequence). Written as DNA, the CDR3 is TGTGCCTGGGGCCAGGGTATTTCGGCTTTCTTT. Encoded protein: CAWGQGISAFF.

The CDR3 region has the DNA TGTGCCAGCAGCAAACCGGGGACAGTGTCTTGCGGGAGCAAAGAGACCCAGTACTTC. It translates to CASSKPGTVSCGSKETQYF. The chain recombines TRBV21-1 with TRBJ2-5. TRBV21-1 is assigned pseudogene status. The CDR3 sequence is 19 residues long.

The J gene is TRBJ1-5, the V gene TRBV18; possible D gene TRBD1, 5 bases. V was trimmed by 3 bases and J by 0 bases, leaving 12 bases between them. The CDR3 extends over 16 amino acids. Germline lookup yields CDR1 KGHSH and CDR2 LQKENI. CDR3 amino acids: CASSPGTGSSNQPQHF. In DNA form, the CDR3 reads TGTGCCAGCTCACCGGGGACCGGGAGTAGCAATCAGCCCCAGCATTTT.

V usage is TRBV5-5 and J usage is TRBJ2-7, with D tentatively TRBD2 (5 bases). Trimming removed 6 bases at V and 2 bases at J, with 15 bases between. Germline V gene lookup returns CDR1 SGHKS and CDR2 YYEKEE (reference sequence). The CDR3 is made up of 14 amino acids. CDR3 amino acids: CASKREGYPYEQYF. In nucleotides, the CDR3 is TGTGCCAGCAAGAGGGAAGGCTATCCCTACGAGCAGTACTTC.

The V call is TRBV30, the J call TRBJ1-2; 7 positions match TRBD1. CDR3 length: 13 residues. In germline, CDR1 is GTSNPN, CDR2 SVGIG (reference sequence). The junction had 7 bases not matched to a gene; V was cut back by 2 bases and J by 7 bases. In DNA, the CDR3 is TGTGCCTGGAGTAGACAGGGTCGTAGTGGCTACACCTTC. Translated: CAWSRQGRSGYTF.

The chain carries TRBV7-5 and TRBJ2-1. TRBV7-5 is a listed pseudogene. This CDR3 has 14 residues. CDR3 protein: CAGPGGVGWNEQFF. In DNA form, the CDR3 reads TGTGCGGGACCCGGAGGAGTTGGGTGGAATGAGCAGTTCTTC.

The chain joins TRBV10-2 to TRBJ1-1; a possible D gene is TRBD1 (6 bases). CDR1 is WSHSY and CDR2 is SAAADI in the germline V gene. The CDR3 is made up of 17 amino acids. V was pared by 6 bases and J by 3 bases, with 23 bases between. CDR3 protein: CASRNGGPSPKDTEAFF. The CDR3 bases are TGCGCCAGCAGGAATGGGGGGCCCTCTCCCAAGGACACTGAAGCTTTCTTT.

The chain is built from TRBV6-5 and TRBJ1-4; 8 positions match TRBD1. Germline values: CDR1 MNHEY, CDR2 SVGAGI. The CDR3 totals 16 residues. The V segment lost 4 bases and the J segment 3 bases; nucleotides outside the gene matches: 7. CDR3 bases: TGTGCCAGCAGTTCCGGACAGGGTCGTGCTAATGAAAAACTGTTTTTT. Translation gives CASSSGQGRANEKLFF.

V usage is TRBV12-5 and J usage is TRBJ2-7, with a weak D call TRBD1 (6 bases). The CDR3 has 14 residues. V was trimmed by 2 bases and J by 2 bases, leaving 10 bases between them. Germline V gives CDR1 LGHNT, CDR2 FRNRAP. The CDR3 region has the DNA TGTGCTAGTGGTTTGCTGACAGGACCCTACGAGCAGTACTTC. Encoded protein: CASGLLTGPYEQYF.

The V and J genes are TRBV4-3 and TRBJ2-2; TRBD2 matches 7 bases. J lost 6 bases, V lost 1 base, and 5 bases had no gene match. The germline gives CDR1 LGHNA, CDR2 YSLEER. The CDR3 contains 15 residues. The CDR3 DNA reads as TGCGCCAGCAGCCAAGTTGTAGGGAGGGCCGGGGAGCTGTTTTTT. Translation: CASSQVVGRAGELFF.

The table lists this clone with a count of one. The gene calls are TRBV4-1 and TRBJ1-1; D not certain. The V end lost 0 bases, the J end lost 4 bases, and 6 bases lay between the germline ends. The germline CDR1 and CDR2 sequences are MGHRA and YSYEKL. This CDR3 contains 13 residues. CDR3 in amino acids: CASSQDWGTEAFF. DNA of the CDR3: TGCGCCAGCAGCCAAGATTGGGGCACTGAAGCTTTCTTT.

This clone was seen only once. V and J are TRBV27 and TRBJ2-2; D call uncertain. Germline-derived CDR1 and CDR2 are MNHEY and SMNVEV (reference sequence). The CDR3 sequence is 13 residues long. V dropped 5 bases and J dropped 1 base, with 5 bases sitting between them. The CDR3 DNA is TGTGCCAGCAGTCTCGAGAACACCGGGGAGCTGTTTTTT. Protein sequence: CASSLENTGELFF.

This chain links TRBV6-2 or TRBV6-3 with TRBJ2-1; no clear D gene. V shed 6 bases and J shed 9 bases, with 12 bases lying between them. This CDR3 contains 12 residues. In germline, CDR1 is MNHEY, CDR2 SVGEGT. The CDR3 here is CASSQPLGEQFF. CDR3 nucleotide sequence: TGTGCCAGCAGCCAACCCCTGGGTGAGCAGTTCTTC.

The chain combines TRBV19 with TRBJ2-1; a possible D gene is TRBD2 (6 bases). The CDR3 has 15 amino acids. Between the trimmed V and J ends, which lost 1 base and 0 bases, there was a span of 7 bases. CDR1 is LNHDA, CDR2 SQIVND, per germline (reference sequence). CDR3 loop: CASSIAGSSYNEQFF. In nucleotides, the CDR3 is TGTGCCAGTAGTATAGCCGGGAGCTCCTACAATGAGCAGTTCTTC.

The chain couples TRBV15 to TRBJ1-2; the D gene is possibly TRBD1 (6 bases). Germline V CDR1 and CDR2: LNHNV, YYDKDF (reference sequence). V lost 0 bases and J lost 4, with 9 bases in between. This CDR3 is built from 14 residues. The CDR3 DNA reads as TGTGCCACCAGCAGAGATCCGGACAGCTATGGCTACACCTTC. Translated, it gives CATSRDPDSYGYTF.

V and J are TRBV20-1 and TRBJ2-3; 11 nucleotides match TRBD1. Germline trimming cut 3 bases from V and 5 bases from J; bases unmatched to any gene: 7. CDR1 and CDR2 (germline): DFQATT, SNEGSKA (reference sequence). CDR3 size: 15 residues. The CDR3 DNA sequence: TGCAGTGCTAGTGAAGGCGGGACAGGGGGAGATACGCAGTATTTT. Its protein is CSASEGGTGGDTQYF.

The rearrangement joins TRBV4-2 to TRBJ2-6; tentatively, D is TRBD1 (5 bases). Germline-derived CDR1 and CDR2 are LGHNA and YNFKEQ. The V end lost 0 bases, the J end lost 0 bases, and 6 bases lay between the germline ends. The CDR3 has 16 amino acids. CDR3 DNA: TGTGCCAGCAGCCAAGACGACAGCTCTGGGGCCAACGTCCTGACTTTC. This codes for CASSQDDSSGANVLTF.

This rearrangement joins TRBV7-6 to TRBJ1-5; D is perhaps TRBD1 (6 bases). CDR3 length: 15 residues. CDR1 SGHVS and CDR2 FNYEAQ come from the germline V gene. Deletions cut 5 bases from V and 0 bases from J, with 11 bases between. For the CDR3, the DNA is TGTGCCAGCAGCCCCACAGGGCATAGCAATCAGCCCCAGCATTTT. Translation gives CASSPTGHSNQPQHF.

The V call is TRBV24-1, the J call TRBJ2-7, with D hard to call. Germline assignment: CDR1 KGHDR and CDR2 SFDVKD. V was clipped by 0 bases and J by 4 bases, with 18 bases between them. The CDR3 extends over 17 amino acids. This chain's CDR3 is CATSDLHYCCPKYEQYF. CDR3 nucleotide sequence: TGTGCCACCAGTGATTTGCACTACTGTTGCCCAAAATACGAGCAGTACTTC.

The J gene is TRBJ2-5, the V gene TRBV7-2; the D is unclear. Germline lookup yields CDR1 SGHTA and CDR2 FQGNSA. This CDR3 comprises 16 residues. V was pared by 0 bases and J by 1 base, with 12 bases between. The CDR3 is CASSLAQTPFQETQYF. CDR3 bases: TGTGCCAGCAGCTTAGCACAGACTCCGTTCCAAGAGACCCAGTACTTC.

Here the CDR3 DNA reads TGTGCCAGCAGCTCAGGCAGGGTTAGGGGCACAGATACGCAGTATTTT. Residues: CASSSGRVRGTDTQYF. V and J are TRBV7-2 and TRBJ2-3; D might be TRBD1 (5 bases). V dropped 4 bases and J dropped 1 base, with 15 bases sitting between them. The CDR3 covers 16 residues. In germline, CDR1 is SGHTA, CDR2 FQGNSA.

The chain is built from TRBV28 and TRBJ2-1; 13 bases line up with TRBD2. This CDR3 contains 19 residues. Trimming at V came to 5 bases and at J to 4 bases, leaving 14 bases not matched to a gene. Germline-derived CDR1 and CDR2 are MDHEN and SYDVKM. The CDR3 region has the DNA TGTGCCAGCAGTCTAGTCTCCGGACTAGCGGGAGTAGGTTACAATGAGCAGTTCTTC. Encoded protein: CASSLVSGLAGVGYNEQFF.

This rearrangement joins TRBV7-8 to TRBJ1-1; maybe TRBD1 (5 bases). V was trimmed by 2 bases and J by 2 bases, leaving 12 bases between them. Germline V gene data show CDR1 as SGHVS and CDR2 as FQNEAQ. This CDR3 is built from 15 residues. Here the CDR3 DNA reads TGTGCCAGCAGCTTATCCACGACAGCCAACACTGAAGCTTTCTTT. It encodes CASSLSTTANTEAFF.

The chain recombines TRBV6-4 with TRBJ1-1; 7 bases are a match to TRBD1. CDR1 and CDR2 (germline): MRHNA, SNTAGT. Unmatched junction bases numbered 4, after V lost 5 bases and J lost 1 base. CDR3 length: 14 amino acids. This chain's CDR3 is CASSLGTENTEAFF. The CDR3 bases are TGTGCCAGCAGTTTGGGGACAGAGAACACTGAAGCTTTCTTT.